This T cell receptor (beta chain) was recorded in a study of T cell responses to AZD1222 COVID-19 vaccine. V was shortened by 4 bases and J by 2 bases, with 3 bases between the two germline ends. The germline V gene has CDR1 SGHAT and CDR2 FQNNGV. The CDR3 has 13 residues. This clone has only one observation. Profiling relied on immunoSEQ multiplex PCR, and the TCRdb table lists in-frame clones only, not all of them. Of some 120,000 clones in the sample, about 88% were seen once. The TCR was taken from an adult in good health. The chain employs TRBV11-2 and TRBJ2-6; D unclear. Sequenced material: peripheral blood, taken on day 0 of AZD1222 vaccination. The CDR3 DNA is TGTGCCAGCAGCTATACTGGGGCCAACGTCCTGACTTTC. Its translation is CASSYTGANVLTF.